This T cell receptor beta chain was sequenced for a study of blood T cells in healthy people across ages. Study-wide points: A greater number of naive CD4+ cells and higher diversity distinguished long-lived donors from aged donors.

This clonotype was counted only a few times. Its cognate antigen is unknown. CDR1 and CDR2 (germline): SGHAT, FQNNGV. Trimming took off 5 bases at V and 4 bases at J, with 23 bases between the two ends. This CDR3 comprises 17 residues. A sample-barcoded 5' primer and a J-beta primer mix were used in a second PCR of about 6 to 12 cycles. TCRdb itself ran the 5' RACE reads through MiXCR, one entry per CDR3 protein. The top ten hold around 8% of the sample, which has 1.4 million to 1.5 million distinct CDR3 sequences, 35% to 45% seen once. Peripheral blood samples of about 10 milliliters were drawn from each donor. Researchers report isolating at least 7 million PBMCs per sample.

The sequenced sample consisted of blood. This clonotype was obtained from a woman between 18 and 30 years old in good health. This sequence joins TRBV11-2 and TRBJ1-2, with a tentative D call TRBD1 (5 bases). CDR3 amino acids: CASSPRPWGSSGYGYTF. The CDR3 region has the DNA TGTGCCAGCAGCCCCCGGCCATGGGGGTCTTCAGGCTATGGCTACACCTTC.